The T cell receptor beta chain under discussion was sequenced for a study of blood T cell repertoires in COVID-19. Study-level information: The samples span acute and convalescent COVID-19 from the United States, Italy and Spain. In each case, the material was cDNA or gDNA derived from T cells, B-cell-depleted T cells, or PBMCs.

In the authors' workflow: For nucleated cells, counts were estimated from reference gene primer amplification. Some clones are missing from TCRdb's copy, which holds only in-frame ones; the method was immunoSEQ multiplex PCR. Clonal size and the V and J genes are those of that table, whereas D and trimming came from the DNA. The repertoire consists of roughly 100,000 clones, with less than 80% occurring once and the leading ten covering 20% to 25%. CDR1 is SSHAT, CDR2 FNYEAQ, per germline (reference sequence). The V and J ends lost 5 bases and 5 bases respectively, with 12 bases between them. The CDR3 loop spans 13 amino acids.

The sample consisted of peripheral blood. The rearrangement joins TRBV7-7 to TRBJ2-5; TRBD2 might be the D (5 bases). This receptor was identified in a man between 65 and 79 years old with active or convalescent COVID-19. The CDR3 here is CASSIAGPETQYF. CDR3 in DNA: TGTGCCAGCAGCATTGCGGGCCCGGAGACCCAGTACTTC.